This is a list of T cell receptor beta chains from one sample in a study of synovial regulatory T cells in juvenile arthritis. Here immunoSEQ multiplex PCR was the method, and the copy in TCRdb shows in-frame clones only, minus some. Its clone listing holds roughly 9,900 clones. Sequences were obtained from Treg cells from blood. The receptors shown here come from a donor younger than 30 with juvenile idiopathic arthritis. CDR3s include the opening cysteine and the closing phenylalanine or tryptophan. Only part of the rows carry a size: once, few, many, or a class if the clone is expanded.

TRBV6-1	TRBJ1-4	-	CASNYGGLWEKLFF
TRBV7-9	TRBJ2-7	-	CASSPRGSSSYEQYF
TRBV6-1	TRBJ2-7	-	CASSRVAHEQYF
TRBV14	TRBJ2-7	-	CASSGSPGDEQYF
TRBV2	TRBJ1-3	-	CASSRDRGRGAGNTIYF
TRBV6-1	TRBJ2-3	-	CASSGPTSVSTDTQYF
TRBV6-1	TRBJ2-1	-	CASSATNLNEQFF
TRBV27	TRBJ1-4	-	CASSLSIGATNEKLFF
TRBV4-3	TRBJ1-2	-	CASSQTVVARYGYTF
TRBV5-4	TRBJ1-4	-	CASSLNVGATNEKLFF
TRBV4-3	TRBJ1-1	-	CASSPANSGHMNTEAFF
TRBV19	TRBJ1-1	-	CASRVTVNTEAFF
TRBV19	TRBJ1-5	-	CASSITPPDDRGPQHF
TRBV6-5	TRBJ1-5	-	CASSLIRDQPQHF
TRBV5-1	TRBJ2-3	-	CASSFIVLAEIDTQYF
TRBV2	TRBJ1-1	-	CASNKAVDTEAFF
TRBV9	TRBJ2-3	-	CASSAREGSTDTQYF
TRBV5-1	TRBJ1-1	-	CASSSLGEAFF
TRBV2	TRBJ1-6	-	CASSVPGTAYNSPLHF
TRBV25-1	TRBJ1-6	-	CASSELGQRSPLHF
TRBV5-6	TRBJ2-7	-	CASSSTGTLYEQYF
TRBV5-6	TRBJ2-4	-	CASSLVDGAKNIQYF
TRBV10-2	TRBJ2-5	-	CASTLGLAGRPYEQYF
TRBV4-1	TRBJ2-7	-	CASSHKDWPSERYF
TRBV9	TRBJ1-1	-	CASSSRTGLNTEAFF
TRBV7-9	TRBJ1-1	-	CASSLAPGGTEAFF
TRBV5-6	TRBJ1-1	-	CASSFGPGGVNTEAFF
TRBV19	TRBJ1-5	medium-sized	CASSLHGRLVQNQPQHF
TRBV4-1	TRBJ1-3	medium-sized	CASSRGATRDTIYF
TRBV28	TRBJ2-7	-	CASTPSSGSGYEQYF
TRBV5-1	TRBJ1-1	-	CASSLGKDTEAFF
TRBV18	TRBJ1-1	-	CASSPIKNTEAFF
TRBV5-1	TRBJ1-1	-	CASSLISGDTEAFF
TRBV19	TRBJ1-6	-	CASSIDVVTSSYNSPLHF
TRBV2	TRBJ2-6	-	CASSVGVGLGANVLTF
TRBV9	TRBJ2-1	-	CASSVVAGSSYNEQFF
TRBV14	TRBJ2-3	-	CASSQTGGDTQYF